The T cell receptor (beta chain) described here comes from a study of blood T cell repertoires in COVID-19. Study overall: Acute-phase and convalescent COVID-19 samples originated in the United States, Italy and Spain.

TCRdb's copy holds only in-frame clones and misses some; the assay was immunoSEQ multiplex PCR. The table records almost 55,000 clones, roughly 87% of them present only once. In germline, CDR1 is SGHRS, CDR2 YFSETQ. Trimming took off 4 bases at V and 15 bases at J, with 23 bases between the two ends. The CDR3 sequence is 14 residues long. The clonotype originates from a man aged 50-60 years with active COVID-19. Sequencing was performed on peripheral blood. This chain uses TRBV5-1 with TRBJ2-1, with D perhaps matching TRBD1 (6 bases). CDR3 in DNA: TGCGCCAGCAGCGCCCCTAGTCAGGGGACCCCCCCGTTCTTC. Its protein product is CASSAPSQGTPPFF.